The 9 T cell receptor beta chains presented below share a single source sample, sequenced in a study of cytomegalovirus exposure and HLA in healthy donors. With 60 Vbeta and 13 Jbeta primers, the PCR was carried out. Method: immunoSEQ multiplex PCR; TCRdb's copy keeps in-frame clones and lacks some. The sample has around 100,000 clones, roughly two thirds seen once. The sample comprised PBMCs. The receptors stem from a man aged 40-50 years in good health and CMV-seronegative.

In this sample, this clone turned up a few times. This rearrangement joins TRBV10-3 to TRBJ1-6, with D uncertain. V was cut by 2 bases and J by 11 bases, with 10 bases left in between. This CDR3 is built from 13 residues. Germline values: CDR1 ENHRY, CDR2 SYGVKD. This chain's CDR3 is CAISEGDSTPLHF. CDR3 nucleotide sequence: TGTGCCATCAGTGAGGGAGATTCTACACCCCTCCACTTT.

This chain joins TRBV27 and TRBJ1-2, with TRBD1 matching over 8 bases. The CDR3 totals 16 residues. Germline assignment: CDR1 MNHEY and CDR2 SMNVEV (reference sequence). Trimming cost V 6 bases and J 3 bases; bases outside gene matches: 12. CDR3: CASRKPTGVQDYGYTF. The DNA for the CDR3 is TGTGCCAGCAGAAAACCGACAGGGGTGCAAGACTATGGCTACACCTTC.

The chain is built from TRBV7-9 and TRBJ1-6; D call uncertain. The V gene lost 5 bases and the J gene lost 7 bases, with 12 bases spanning the gap. The CDR3 is 14 residues long. Germline V lookup: CDR1 SEHNR, CDR2 FQNEAQ (reference sequence). CDR3 loop: CASSPRRINSPLHF. CDR3 nucleotide sequence: TGTGCCAGCAGCCCCAGGAGGATAAATTCACCCCTCCACTTT.

This clone is medium-sized. The V gene is TRBV6-1, the J gene TRBJ2-3; 8 bases match TRBD1. Germline CDR1 and CDR2: MNHNS and SASEGT. V gave up 7 bases and J gave up 4 bases; unmatched junction bases: 10. The CDR3 is made up of 15 amino acids. The CDR3 protein is CASTLGQGESDTQYF. DNA of the CDR3: TGTGCCAGCACCCTAGGACAGGGCGAATCAGATACGCAGTATTTT.

The sample holds a few counts of this clone. The chain couples TRBV19 to TRBJ1-3; possible D gene TRBD1, 6 bases. Trimming left V 5 bases short and J 1 base short, with 18 bases between. The CDR3 contains 17 residues. Germline CDR1 and CDR2: LNHDA and SQIVND (reference sequence). The CDR3 is CASSPARWTVSGNTIYF. CDR3 bases: TGTGCCAGTAGTCCTGCGCGATGGACAGTGTCTGGAAACACCATATATTTT.

The V and J genes are TRBV9 and TRBJ2-1; D perhaps matches TRBD1 (6 bases). V was pared by 3 bases and J by 8 bases, with 9 bases between. Germline V CDR1 and CDR2: SGDLS, YYNGEE. This CDR3 region has 12 residues. CDR3 residues: CASSAQGHEQFF. Here the CDR3 DNA reads TGTGCCAGCAGCGCACAGGGTCATGAGCAGTTCTTC.

The CDR3 loop is CASRDRGLQQPQHF. The DNA of the CDR3 is TGTGCCAGCAGGGACAGGGGGCTCCAACAGCCCCAGCATTTT. This chain connects TRBV6-1 to TRBJ1-5; 11 bases line up with TRBD1. J was trimmed by 7 bases and V by 6 bases; bases with no gene match: 5. Germline V gives CDR1 MNHNS, CDR2 SASEGT. This CDR3 contains 14 residues.

The chain carries TRBV27 and TRBJ2-7; TRBD1 is a possible D gene (6 bases). Trimming removed 2 bases at V and 3 bases at J, with 8 bases between. Germline CDR1 is MNHEY and CDR2 is SMNVEV (reference sequence). There are 13 residues in the CDR3. The CDR3 DNA is TGTGCCAGCAGTTTACAGGGGAACTACGAGCAGTACTTC. It codes for CASSLQGNYEQYF.

This clone is medium-sized (0.01 to 0.1%) within its sample. The CDR3 DNA follows: TGTGCCAGCAGCAAAGTAGCTAGGAGCTCCTACGAGCAGTACTTC. Its translation: CASSKVARSSYEQYF. The chain is built from TRBV21-1 and TRBJ2-7; the D segment call TRBD2 is taken from the table without a DNA check. TRBV21-1 is tagged as a pseudogene. The CDR3 has 15 amino acids.